The present T cell receptor beta chain was sequenced within a study of blood T cell repertoires in COVID-19. In the study overall: The origin of the acute and convalescent COVID-19 samples was the United States, Italy and Spain.

V was cut by 1 base and J by 0 bases, with 6 bases left in between. Germline CDR1 and CDR2: SEHNR and FQNEAQ (reference sequence). This CDR3 contains 14 residues. Repertoires were generated with immunoSEQ multiplex PCR, while TCRdb's copy carries only in-frame clones and drops some. The table includes around 100,000 clones, approximately 91% detected once. The chain employs TRBV7-9 and TRBJ1-1; D is ambiguous. The receptor's source is a man in his 60s with acute or convalescent COVID-19. Sequencing was performed on peripheral blood. This CDR3 is CASSLGTLNTEAFF. Here the CDR3 DNA reads TGTGCCAGCAGCTTAGGGACTTTGAACACTGAAGCTTTCTTT.